This TCR beta chain was found in a study of cytomegalovirus exposure and HLA in healthy donors (dated by TCRdb to 2017 to 2019). Some background on the complete study: An earlier analysis of roughly 630 of the donors reported 276 Gb of sequence data and 120 million or so unique TCR beta sequences from some 180 million T cells. The genetic ancestry cluster associated with self-reported Caucasian donors included about four fifths of the roughly 360 genotyped donors. Genome-wide SNP genotypes for about 65% of the roughly 670 donors were used in a later genetic analysis, which treated that subset as a discovery cohort. Five DR-DQ haplotypes were handled as single units for association and clustering because linkage in the cohort was strong. Rather than drawing on any new phenotypic data, the later analysis identified candidate immune exposures from TCR beta sequences and the way those sequences occurred across donors. Donor age, sex, ethnicity and CMV serostatus were compiled together with the repertoire data. HLA typing included class I and class II loci at four-digit resolution. Besides the first cohort of roughly 700 subjects, a separate validation cohort made up of 90 to 150 different subjects was used. On average, 235,054 unique TCR beta nucleotide sequences were sequenced per donor among a few hundred genotyped donors of the cohort, with about 19% of those sequences being non-productive. The study combined high-throughput TCR immunosequencing, statistical association of individual TCRs with disease status, and machine learning to predict cytomegalovirus infection status. Using immunosequencing, the study profiled T cell repertoires from roughly 650 subjects and related those repertoires to cytomegalovirus serostatus. A later analysis re-analyzed previously published TCR beta repertoires from 550 to 700 donors and added high-resolution HLA genotyping to study TCR occurrence patterns. An early release that covered 500 to 800 HLA-typed donors contained approximately 300 gigabases of sequencing data and approximately 85 million unique TCR sequences. The study aimed to test whether cataloging public T cell receptors could reveal signatures of past pathogen exposure. All discovery cohort repertoires had been generated on a single sequencing platform. An earlier analysis of around 640 of the donors used high-throughput TCR beta sequencing to judge whether each TCR beta V gene segment behaved as functional or pseudogenic. The number of donors typed differed by locus, with 629-630 for A, B, C, DRB1 and DQB1, 522 for DQA1, some 570 for DPA1, and around 430 for DPB1. Beyond this particular receptor, the publication reports: Most TCR sequences were seen in very few donors, while some public TCRs were found in many individuals. Some IMGT-functional V segments, including TRBV6-2 and TRBV6-3, could not be distinguished by the 87-base-pair reads and were therefore excluded. Because HLA typing was missing for some donors at each locus, association tests included only the typed subset. In a later analysis, TCR association rates were found to vary across HLA loci, with the most associated TCRs seen for DRB1 alleles and the fewest for HLA-C alleles. In a later analysis, several top co-occurrence clusters were reported to appear linked to parvovirus B19, influenza, CMV and Epstein-Barr virus. The presence/absence analyses assumed that sequencing depth was roughly uniform across donors, and that assumption may not be true. The only immune exposure information available for the cohort was CMV serostatus. At a false discovery rate of 0.05, a later analysis linked 16,000 or so TCR beta sequences to specific HLA alleles. The study listed 164 TCR beta chains as associated with cytomegalovirus. Correlated functional status among segregating V segments might be attributable to linkage disequilibrium, but an unknown experimental factor could not be ruled out. In both the original and validation cohorts, the classifier was reported to diagnose cytomegalovirus status with high specificity and sensitivity. The sequencing pipeline was judged likely to have produced a cluster of highly shared sequence variants as a technical artifact. In a later analysis, HLA-associated TCR beta chains were found to be more clonally expanded and to have lower generation probabilities than equally common non-associated chains. According to the authors, the approach could potentially be generalized to other disease states and immunological phenotypes. A later genetic analysis associated a missense DCLRE1C variant with V-gene and J-gene trimming of TCR beta chains, and an independent cohort replicated the association. According to a later genetic analysis, donors in an Asian-associated ancestry cluster had fewer N-insertions in productive TCRs than the roughly 670-donor mean. Broadly in line with IMGT annotations, most TCR beta V segments showed up in productive rearrangements about 87% or about 30% of the time in an earlier analysis of 587 of the donors. A later analysis found that most CMV-associated TCR beta chains appeared HLA-restricted, with HLA associations seemingly driven largely by CMV exposure. In this cohort, only TCR beta chains were sequenced, and detectable features were limited by the absence of alpha or paired-chain data. A further reported finding was that TCR beta sequences accurately predicted the HLA-A and HLA-B alleles for most subjects in the first cohort. The earlier analysis of approximately 590 of the donors excluded some 16 rarely observed V segments, including chromosome 9 orphons, because counts were too low. In vitro tests confirmed that a few of the cytomegalovirus-associated TCR beta chains recognize cytomegalovirus antigens. Assigning TCR associations to individual alleles was difficult when HLA alleles, especially DR and DQ, strongly co-occurred.

The library was built by means of the immunoSEQ multiplex PCR assay. The multiplex PCR relied on a mix of 60 forward primers for TCR Vbeta segments and 13 reverse primers for TCR Jbeta segments. A multiplex PCR assay on genomic DNA amplified the CDR3 region of rearranged TCR beta genes. The amplified TCR beta libraries were sequenced on the Illumina HiSeq System as 87-base-pair reads. In the paper's pipeline: Across the 670 or so repertoires, a later analysis counted 80 million or so unique TCR beta chains, approximately 10 million of which were shared by at least two donors. Raw reads were error-corrected and collapsed into unique sequences with a nearest-neighbor algorithm that merged closely related sequences to remove PCR and sequencing errors. To assign V, D and J gene segments, CDR3 sequences were aligned to IMGT reference sequences. For a sequence to be retained, a match of at least six nucleotides to both a V gene segment and a J gene segment was required. Rearrangements were classified as productive when the CDR3 lacked stop codons and remained in frame with V and J, and all other rearrangements were classified as non-productive. Following IMGT convention, CDR3 was defined as the stretch from the second conserved V-encoded cysteine to the conserved J-encoded phenylalanine. The earlier analysis of 500 to 600 of the donors excluded sequences that lacked an unambiguous match to a single V gene segment. In an earlier analysis of some 590 of the donors, a V segment was called functional when productive rearrangements were above 56.7%, and segregating when the standard deviation between donors exceeded 5%. To diagnose cytomegalovirus status from the catalog of TCR beta chain sequences, a statistical classification framework was built. A later analysis assigned V and J genes by comparing TCR nucleotide sequences with IMGT/GENE-DB human TR gene sequences. Using the TCRdist pipeline, a later analysis assigned CDR3 sequences along with most-parsimonious VDJ recombination scenarios. In a later analysis, every TCR beta chain was defined by the combination of its CDR3 amino acid sequence and its V-gene family, and reads without a unique V-gene family were dropped. In a later analysis, approximately 640 highly shared, low-generation-probability nucleotide sequences were removed to address suspected cross-contamination and a sequencing artifact. For each public chain, a later analysis derived a clonal expansion index from normalized ranks of inferred template counts within each repertoire. A later analysis computed generation probabilities with a VDJ recombination model fitted to out-of-frame rearrangements, and checked the results against IGoR. A later analysis scored TCR-TCR, TCR-HLA and TCR-CMV co-occurrence with hypergeometric tests, applying a repertoire-size bias correction to TCR pairs. In a later analysis, false discovery rates were estimated by permuting HLA or CMV assignments 20 times. A later analysis grouped co-occurring TCRs with DBSCAN, adding TCRdist sequence similarity when clustering within HLA-allele-positive subsets. Co-occurrence clustering excluded repertoires with fewer than 30,000 or more than 120,000 public chains, plus five with anomalous nucleotide sharing. TCRdb's version of the immuneACCESS table is confined to in-frame rearrangements and falls short of the full clone set. An unresolved V gene accounts for under half of the shortfall where checked; the remainder is of unknown origin. That table supplies the V and J calls and clone size; D and trimming were determined from the DNA. In all, the sample holds about 180,000 clones, and roughly 82% of those were seen once. The ten largest clonotypes hold around 1.2% of the sample.

The germline V gene supplies CDR1 ENHRY and CDR2 SYGVKD. Including the terminal cysteine and phenylalanine, the CDR3 comprises 16 residues. Solely the CDR3 DNA is kept, with 48 bases framed from the first base. Trimmed from V: 2 bases; trimmed from J: 3 bases; junction bases lacking a gene match: 6. The cohort comprised fewer than 750 healthy bone marrow donors. At the time of sampling, all cohort members were nominally healthy, though unrecorded immune exposures were likely present. The donor was CMV seropositive and was included in the group of 300 or so seropositive cohort members. A peripheral blood sample was provided by each donor, and peripheral blood mononuclear cells were used for TCR beta sequencing. The Qiagen DNeasy Blood Extraction Kit was used to extract genomic DNA from the blood cell samples. As for this clone: There is no known antigen for this receptor. No base qualities exist here, and no much larger clone lies one base off it.

The TCR was taken from a girl aged 2 to 9 in good health and CMV-seropositive. The chain links TRBV10-3 with TRBJ1-1; 10 junctional bases match TRBD1. Material: PBMCs. The sequenced DNA: TGTGCCATCAGTGAGGCGACAGGGGGCTGGGACACTGAAGCTTTCTTT. Translated, this is CAISEATGGWDTEAFF.